These 21 T cell receptor beta chains came from one sample sequenced in a study of blood T cells in healthy people across ages. A second about 7 to 12 cycle PCR used barcoded and J-beta primers. TCRdb re-derived calls from the 5' RACE reads in MiXCR, one entry per CDR3 protein. The data hold about 650,000 distinct CDR3 sequences, with 40% to 65% observed a single time. Input material: blood. These receptors came from a woman older than 75 in good health.

In its sample, this clonotype was seen once. The J gene is TRBJ1-2, the V gene TRBV20-1; the D is unclear. CDR1 is DFQATT and CDR2 is SNEGSKA in the germline V gene (reference sequence). With 1 base removed from V and 3 bases from J, the gap between germline ends came to 18 bases. The CDR3 has 16 residues. CDR3 protein: CSARGAGGSADYGYTF. CDR3 nucleotides: TGCAGTGCTAGAGGCGCAGGCGGCTCCGCCGACTATGGCTACACCTTC.

CDR3 sequence reads: CASSVGWYNEQFF. The CDR3 DNA is TGTGCCAGCAGCGTAGGTTGGTACAATGAGCAGTTCTTC. V and J are TRBV9 and TRBJ2-1; no reliable D call. The CDR3 contains 13 residues. V was clipped by 0 bases and J by 4 bases, with 5 bases between them. The germline V gene encodes CDR1 SGDLS and CDR2 YYNGEE. Together with reference TRBV9 and TRBJ2-1, the CDR3 gives the full variable domain: DSGVTQTPKHLITATGQRVTLRCSPRSGDLSVYWYQQSLDQGLQFLIQYYNGEERAKGNILERFSAQQFPDLHSELNLSSLELGDSALYFCASSVGWYNEQFFGPGTRLTVL.

This clonotype has a single count. CDR3 loop: CATSRAARATNNEQFF. CDR3 in DNA: TGTGCCACCAGCAGAGCCGCGCGGGCTACTAACAATGAGCAGTTCTTC. This sequence joins TRBV15 and TRBJ2-1; D possibly corresponds to TRBD2 (5 bases). The germline V gene has CDR1 LNHNV and CDR2 YYDKDF (reference sequence). V shed 1 base and J shed 5 bases, with 15 bases lying between them. The CDR3 runs to 16 residues.

The chain joins TRBV20-1 to TRBJ1-1, with a possible D match to TRBD1 (6 bases). The CDR3 length is 12 residues. The ends were cut back, 6 bases at V and 10 bases at J, with 18 bases in the middle. Germline CDR1 DFQATT, CDR2 SNEGSKA (reference sequence). The CDR3 DNA sequence: TGCAGTGCCAATCCTCCCCAGGGGCCAGCTTTCTTT. Translated: CSANPPQGPAFF.

Worth noting for this clonotype: The junction shows a germline mismatch at one end, possibly a read error. The chain couples TRBV7-8 to TRBJ1-2, with a weak D call TRBD1 (5 bases). The germline CDR1 and CDR2 sequences are SGHVS and FQNEAQ. This CDR3 spans 14 amino acids. DNA for the CDR3: TGTGCCAACAGCTCCGCGGCAGCTAAGGGGGGCTACACCTTC. Amino acid sequence: CANSSAAAKGGYTF.

This clonotype appeared a few times. Given a much more abundant clone one base away, this may be a read error. J is TRBJ2-5 and V is TRBV6-6; D unclear. This CDR3 has 10 residues. CDR1 MNHNY and CDR2 SVGAGI come from the germline V gene (reference sequence). V lost 2 bases to trimming and J lost 6 bases, with 1 base between them. The CDR3 sequence is CASSYKTQYF. The CDR3 bases are TGTGCCAGCAGTTACAAGACCCAGTACTTC.

Ten or more counts support this clonotype. This chain joins TRBV5-1 and TRBJ2-3; D unclear. V was trimmed by 7 bases and J by 1 base, leaving 10 bases between them. Germline CDR1 reads SGHRS; CDR2 reads YFSETQ. The CDR3 has 13 amino acids. CDR3 sequence (DNA): TGCGCCAGCTCTACGACCGGCACAGATACGCAGTATTTT. It specifies CASSTTGTDTQYF.

This clonotype was detected many times. V gene TRBV3-1 combines with J gene TRBJ2-1, with unresolved D. CDR3 length equals 16 residues. V lost 4 bases to trimming and J lost 1 base, with 14 bases between them. CDR1 is LGHDT, CDR2 YNNKEL, per germline (reference sequence). The CDR3 DNA sequence: TGTGCCAGCAGCCTCCCCCTAGTACGGTCCTACAATGAGCAGTTCTTC. It yields the protein CASSLPLVRSYNEQFF.

A few counts support this clonotype. The chain uses TRBV6-2 or TRBV6-3 and TRBJ2-3, with D possibly matching TRBD1 (5 bases). The CDR3 covers 15 residues. The germline V gene encodes CDR1 MNHEY and CDR2 SVGEGT. The V end lost 6 bases, the J end lost 2 bases, and 15 bases lay between the germline ends. The DNA for the CDR3 is TGTGCCAGCAGCTCCTTCGGTGGGGCCACAGATACGCAGTATTTT. Translation gives CASSSFGGATDTQYF.

A word on this clonotype: An end of the junction differs from the germline gene, which may be a read error. The chain couples TRBV10-1 to TRBJ2-2, with D perhaps matching TRBD1 or TRBD2 (6 bases each). The CDR3 has 15 residues. Germline assignment: CDR1 WNHNN and CDR2 SYGVQD (reference sequence). DNA for the CDR3: TGCGCCAGCAGTGAGCAGGCAGGGGTCACCGGGGGGCTGTTTTTT. The encoded protein is CASSEQAGVTGGLFF.

This clonotype was found many times. This chain connects TRBV3-1 to TRBJ2-5; the D is unclear. Germline V gives CDR1 LGHDT, CDR2 YNNKEL (reference sequence). The CDR3 runs to 11 residues. V gave up 7 bases and J gave up 5 bases, with 8 bases separating them. The CDR3 loop reads CASISVETQYF. Here the CDR3 DNA reads TGTGCCAGCATTAGTGTGGAGACCCAGTACTTC.

This clonotype was seen at least ten times. V gene TRBV7-2 combines with J gene TRBJ2-1; 10 bases line up with TRBD1. This CDR3 is built from 15 residues. Germline V gene sequence: CDR1 SGHTA, CDR2 FQGNSA. J lost 7 bases, V lost 3 bases, and 6 bases had no gene match. The CDR3 loop is CASSLDRGIWNEQFF. CDR3 coding DNA: TGTGCCAGCAGCTTGGACAGGGGGATTTGGAATGAGCAGTTCTTC.

The V call is TRBV5-1, the J call TRBJ2-1; D perhaps matches TRBD2 (6 bases). Germline CDR1 SGHRS, CDR2 YFSETQ. There are 14 residues in the CDR3. Trimming cost V 4 bases and J 5 bases, with 13 bases left between them. For the CDR3, the DNA is TGCGCCAGCAGCCACAGCGGGCCCCACAATGAGCAGTTCTTC. Residues: CASSHSGPHNEQFF.

This clonotype was counted a few times. This chain connects TRBV18 to TRBJ1-5; D remains unclear. The germline V gene has CDR1 KGHSH and CDR2 LQKENI. The ends were cut back, 2 bases at V and 10 bases at J, with 15 bases in the middle. This CDR3 contains 14 residues. The CDR3 sequence is CASSPALSVGPQHF. As DNA, the CDR3 is TGTGCCAGCTCACCAGCACTGAGCGTCGGACCCCAGCATTTT.

The table lists this clonotype with a few counts. The rearrangement joins TRBV12-3 or TRBV12-4 to TRBJ1-6, with TRBD1 identical over 8 bases. This CDR3 region has 11 residues. Unmatched junction bases numbered 3, after V lost 6 bases and J lost 14 bases. CDR3 protein: CASSSQGALHF. As DNA, the CDR3 is TGTGCCAGCAGCTCACAGGGGGCCCTCCACTTT.

This clonotype showed up many times. V and J are TRBV28 and TRBJ2-5, with 8 positions matching TRBD1. With V trimmed by 6 bases and J by 9 bases, 3 bases remained unmatched. This CDR3 has 11 amino acids. Germline CDR1 reads MDHEN; CDR2 reads SYDVKM. The CDR3 DNA follows: TGTGCCAGCAGCACGGGACAGGCCCAGTACTTC. This gives the protein CASSTGQAQYF.

The V gene is TRBV12-3 or TRBV12-4, the J gene TRBJ2-5; D is uncertain. The CDR3 loop spans 13 amino acids. Trimming pared 6 bases from V and 5 bases from J, leaving 13 bases between. The CDR3 DNA reads TGTGCCAGCAGCGTAGGGATGGCGGAGACCCAGTACTTC. Protein sequence: CASSVGMAETQYF.

The rearrangement links TRBV10-3 to TRBJ2-4, with TRBD2 as a possible D gene (7 bases). The J call may be in error: the DNA end matches TRBJ2-7 better. Looked up from germline, CDR1 is ENHRY and CDR2 is SYGVKD. The CDR3 sequence is 13 residues long. CDR3 in DNA: TGTGCCATCAGGGGGGAGGGGGCCTACGAGCAGTACTTC. Protein: CAIRGEGAYEQYF.

On this clonotype: One base away lies a much larger clone, so this may be a sequencing read error. This sequence joins TRBV27 and TRBJ2-5; 9 nucleotides line up with TRBD1. The J call may be faulty, since TRBJ2-7 better matches the DNA end. CDR3 length: 20 amino acids. Germline V CDR1 and CDR2: MNHEY, SMNVEV (reference sequence). CDR3 in amino acids: CASSLSPGQGSAGYTAEQYF. In nucleotides, the CDR3 is TGTGCCAGCAGTTTATCTCCGGGACAGGGTTCGGCGGGATATACCGCCGAGCAGTACTTC.

A remark on this clonotype: One base away lies a much larger clone, so this may be a sequencing read error. V usage is TRBV5-1 and J usage is TRBJ2-5; TRBD2 matches at 10 bases. Trimming removed 6 bases from V and 11 bases from J; junction bases left unmatched: 16. This CDR3 comprises 15 residues. Germline V gene lookup returns CDR1 SGHRS and CDR2 YFSETQ. CDR3 coding DNA: TGCGCCAGCACCCGAGCGGGAGGGTCGGGCAATGAGCAGTACTTC. It specifies CASTRAGGSGNEQYF.

The chain joins TRBV15 to TRBJ1-2, with no clear D. This CDR3 has 13 amino acids. V was trimmed by 5 bases and J by 9 bases, leaving 16 bases between them. Germline V lookup: CDR1 LNHNV, CDR2 YYDKDF (reference sequence). This CDR3 is CATSLPITERYTF. The CDR3 nucleotides are TGTGCCACCAGCCTGCCAATAACAGAGCGCTACACCTTC.